This T cell receptor beta chain was found in a study of T cell responses to AZD1222 COVID-19 vaccine. Method: immunoSEQ multiplex PCR; TCRdb's copy keeps in-frame clones and lacks some. This table has 90,000 to 100,000 clones, almost 90% appearing once. The germline gives CDR1 MDHEN, CDR2 SYDVKM. CDR3 length: 15 amino acids. V was clipped by 10 bases and J by 7 bases; unmatched bases: 8. This sequence originates from an adult who received the AZD1222 COVID-19 vaccine. This sequence joins TRBV28 and TRBJ2-2; 14 nucleotides match TRBD2. The input for sequencing was peripheral blood, taken 28 days after the second AZD1222 dose. This chain's CDR3 is CATVGTSGSGGELFF. For the CDR3, the DNA is TGTGCCACCGTCGGGACTAGCGGGAGCGGCGGGGAGCTGTTTTTT.